Described below is a single T cell receptor beta chain sequence and its context. This entry comes from a study of blood T cells in healthy people across ages. The second PCR ran about 6 to 12 cycles with a sample-barcoded 5' primer and J-beta primers. TCRdb analysed the 5' RACE reads with MiXCR anew, one entry per CDR3 protein. The sample has 1.5 million to 2 million distinct CDR3 sequences, approximately 30% seen once. CDR3 size: 18 residues. V shed 0 bases, J shed 6 bases, and the junction held 15 bases outside the gene matches. Germline loops: CDR1 KGHSH, CDR2 LQKENI. This chain links TRBV18 with TRBJ2-3; 7 positions match TRBD1. Sequencing input: blood. The clonotype comes from a woman between 25 and 40 years old in good health. CDR3 in amino acids: CASSPPRQGYTNWDTQYF. DNA for the CDR3: TGTGCCAGCTCACCACCGAGACAGGGCTACACAAATTGGGATACGCAGTATTTT.